This T cell receptor (beta chain) was recovered during a study of shared clonotypes between healthy human individuals (dated by TCRdb to the early 2020s). Looking at the study overall: The cohort included three men and a couple of women between 18 and 49 years of age. For each donor, CD4 naive and CD4 memory were each given three plates, CD8 naive was given two plates, and CD8 memory was given one plate. To estimate repertoire size and how much clonotype sharing occurs between individuals, the study deeply sequenced the blood TCR repertoires of five healthy adults. Libraries were prepared and TCR repertoires were sequenced by different laboratories using diverse techniques, in order to increase sequencing depth and limit assay-specific biases. Per donor, leukapheresis produced somewhere between about 0.85 and 8.9 billion PBMCs. What the authors observed across the whole study: Sampling was restricted to blood, and TCR repertoires in tissue are likely to differ from TCR repertoires in blood. Clonotypes shared by all four sorted-subset donors showed higher generation probabilities than non-shared clonotypes. Rarefaction of sorted-subset datasets indicated incomplete sequencing despite the large sequencing depth. Based on pairwise subsampling, the degree of clonotype sharing among donors was expected to be affected by sequencing depth. About 5% of naive CD4, roughly 3.6% of naive CD8, around 2.3% of memory CD4, and around 0.42% of memory CD8 clonotypes were shared across several donors. Estimated clonotype richness was generally larger for naive than for memory subsets. Because the study included a small number of donors, the genetic and exposure-history diversity represented was limited.

V and J are truncated by 11 bases and 8 bases respectively, leaving an intervening sequence of 16 bases. The CDR3 measures 13 amino acids from cysteine to phenylalanine. Of the read, only the CDR3 DNA is kept; its 39 bases are in frame from base 1. CDR1 ENHRY and CDR2 SYGVKD are derived from the germline V gene. Using the deep immunoSEQ assay, multiplex PCR amplified TCR CDR3 regions from genomic DNA. For each cell subset, the extracted genomic DNA was distributed evenly across all wells of several immunoSEQ 96-well plates, and each plate served as one replicate. For sorted subsets, each replicate PCR was loaded with around 220 ng genomic DNA, equivalent to approximately 27,000 T cell genomes. The purified libraries were quantified using a Qubit 3.0 fluorometer, sized with a Bioanalyzer 2100, and then quantified again using the KAPA Library Quantification kit. Every immunoSEQ 96-well plate was sequenced on a dedicated single-read 150-cycle Illumina NextSeq 550 flow cell. Regarding the original processing steps: Because the immunoSEQ output included only junctional sequences and no quality scores, the filtering could not be the same as the filtering used for full-length reads. Sequences were annotated with PyIR, a Python wrapper for IgBLAST v1.9, and V/J genes and CDR3 were assigned using IMGT germline references. Reads were removed for weak V/J assignments (E-value above 1e-6), missing CDR3, stop codons, out-of-frame junctions, or ambiguous translated residues. V3J clonotypes were defined by identical inferred V gene, J gene, and CDR3 amino acid sequence. The percentage overlap between two repertoires was calculated by dividing the number of shared unique clonotypes by the size of the smaller repertoire. Repertoire richness was assessed with RTK rarefaction, the Chao1 estimator, and Recon v2.1 estimates of unobserved clonotypes. Generation probabilities were computed with OLGA for all TCRbeta clonotypes obtained by the gDNA method from four donors. Held by TCRdb, this immuneACCESS table contains in-frame sequences only and omits some clones. Under half of the omission traces to an unresolved V gene where checked; the cause of the rest is unknown. The D gene and trimming were derived from the DNA, and the V and J assignments and clone size from that table. The sample profile shows 2 million to 3 million clones; over 85% of them were found once. Jointly, the top ten make up about 0.13% of the sample.

As for this clone: Which antigen it targets is not known. Base qualities are not recorded, but no much larger clone differs from it by a single base.

The donors were healthy, HIV-negative adults who had no recently reported acute infections or vaccinations. Only Caucasian adults living in Nashville, Tennessee, USA were represented among the donors. CD4+ T cells were enriched by magnetic negative selection, after which naive cells were positively selected on CD45RA and the negative fraction was taken as the memory subset. Blood was obtained by leukapheresis, after which PBMCs were separated by Ficoll-Histopaque density gradient centrifugation and cryopreserved in liquid nitrogen vapor phase. Purity and quantity of every magnetically sorted T cell population were checked by analytical flow cytometry. From each sorted fraction, genomic DNA was isolated and quantified by UV absorbance on a Nanodrop 2000c.

The chain is encoded by TRBV10-3 joined to TRBJ1-6; TRBD1 is a weak D gene call, 6 bases matching. Sequencing used naive CD4+ T cells sorted from blood. The intended sense of this specimen's cell subset or site label: CD45RA+ positively selected. The receptor's source is a man between 18 and 35 years old in good health. The base sequence is TGTGCCTGCCGGACGGGGGGCCATTCACCCCTCCACTTT. The encoded protein is CACRTGGHSPLHF.